This T cell receptor beta chain was sequenced during a study of blood T cell repertoires in COVID-19. Study at large: Acute and convalescent COVID-19 specimens originated in the United States, Italy and Spain.

Under the authors' procedure: Estimates of nucleated cell counts were drawn from the amplification of reference gene primers. Profiling relied on immunoSEQ multiplex PCR, and the TCRdb table lists in-frame clones only, not all of them. V and J calls and clone size are as listed in that table; D and trimming were resolved from the DNA. The sample holds over 200,000 clones, around 83% seen once. V lost 5 bases, J lost 8 bases, and 7 bases stayed unmatched. Germline V gives CDR1 KGHDR, CDR2 SFDVKD. The CDR3 extends over 13 amino acids. Sequenced material: peripheral blood. This clonotype originated in a man aged 35 to 55 with active or convalescent COVID-19. The chain is built from TRBV24-1 and TRBJ1-2, with 7 bases fitting TRBD1. The CDR3 DNA follows: TGTGCCACCAGTGCCCGTCAGGGGGGCGGCTACACCTTC. As protein: CATSARQGGGYTF.